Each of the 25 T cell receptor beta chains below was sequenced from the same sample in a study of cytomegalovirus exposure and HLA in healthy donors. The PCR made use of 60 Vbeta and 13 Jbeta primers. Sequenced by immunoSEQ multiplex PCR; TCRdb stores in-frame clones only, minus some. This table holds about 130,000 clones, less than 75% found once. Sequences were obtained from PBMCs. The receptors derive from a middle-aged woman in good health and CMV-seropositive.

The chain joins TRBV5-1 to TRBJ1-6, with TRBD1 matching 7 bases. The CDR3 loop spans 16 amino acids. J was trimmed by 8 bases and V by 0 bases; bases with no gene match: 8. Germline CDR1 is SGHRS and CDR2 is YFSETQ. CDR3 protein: CASSLAGAGGYSPLHF. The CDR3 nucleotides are TGCGCCAGCAGCTTGGCCGGGGCAGGGGGGTATTCACCCCTCCACTTT.

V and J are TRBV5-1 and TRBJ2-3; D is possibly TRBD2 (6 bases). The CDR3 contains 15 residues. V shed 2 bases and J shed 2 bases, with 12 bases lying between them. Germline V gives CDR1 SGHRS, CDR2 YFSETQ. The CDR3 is CASSFKLANTDTQYF. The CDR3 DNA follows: TGCGCCAGCAGCTTTAAGCTAGCGAACACAGATACGCAGTATTTT.

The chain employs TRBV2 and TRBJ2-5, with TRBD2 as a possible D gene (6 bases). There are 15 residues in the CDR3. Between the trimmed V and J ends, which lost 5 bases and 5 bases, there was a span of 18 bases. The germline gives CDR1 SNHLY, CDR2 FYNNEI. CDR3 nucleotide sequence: TGTGCCAGCAGTCCCGTTGGTAGCGGTGGGGAGACCCAGTACTTC. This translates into CASSPVGSGGETQYF. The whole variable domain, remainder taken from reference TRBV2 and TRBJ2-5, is EPEVTQTPSHQVTQMGQEVILRCVPISNHLYFYWYRQILGQKVEFLVSFYNNEISEKSEIFDDQFSVERPDGSNFTLKIRSTKLEDSAMYFCASSPVGSGGETQYFGPGTRLLVL.

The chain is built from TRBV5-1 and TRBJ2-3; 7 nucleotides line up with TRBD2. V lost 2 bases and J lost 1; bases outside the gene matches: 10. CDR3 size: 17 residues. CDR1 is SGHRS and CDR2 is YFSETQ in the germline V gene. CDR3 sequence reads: CASSFSGRGRGTDTQYF. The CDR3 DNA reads TGCGCCAGCAGCTTCAGTGGTCGGGGGAGGGGCACAGATACGCAGTATTTT.

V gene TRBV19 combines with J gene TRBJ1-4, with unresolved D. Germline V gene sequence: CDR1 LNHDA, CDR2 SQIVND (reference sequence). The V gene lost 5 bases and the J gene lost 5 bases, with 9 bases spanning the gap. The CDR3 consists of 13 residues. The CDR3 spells CASSRYINEKLFF. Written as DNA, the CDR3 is TGTGCCAGTAGTCGCTATATCAATGAAAAACTGTTTTTT.

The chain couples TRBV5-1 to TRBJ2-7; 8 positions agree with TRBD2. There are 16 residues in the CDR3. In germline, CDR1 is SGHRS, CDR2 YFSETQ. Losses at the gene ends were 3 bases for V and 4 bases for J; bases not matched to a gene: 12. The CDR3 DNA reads TGCGCCAGCAGCTCGGGAGGGGGGACGCTCGGTTACGAGCAGTACTTC. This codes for CASSSGGGTLGYEQYF.

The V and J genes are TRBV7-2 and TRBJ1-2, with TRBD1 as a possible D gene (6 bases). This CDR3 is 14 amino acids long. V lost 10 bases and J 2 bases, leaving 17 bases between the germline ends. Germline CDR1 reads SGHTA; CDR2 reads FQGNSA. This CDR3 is CATGPAGANYGYTF. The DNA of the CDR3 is TGTGCCACTGGGCCGGCGGGGGCCAACTATGGCTACACCTTC.

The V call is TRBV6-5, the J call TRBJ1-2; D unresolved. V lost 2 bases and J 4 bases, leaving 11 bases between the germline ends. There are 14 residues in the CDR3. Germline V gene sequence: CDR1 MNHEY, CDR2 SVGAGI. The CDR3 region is CASSYAPEGYGYTF. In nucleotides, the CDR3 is TGTGCCAGCAGTTACGCCCCGGAGGGCTATGGCTACACCTTC.

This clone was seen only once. DNA of the CDR3: TGTGCCAGCAGCTTCCCGGGACAAATGATTACAGATACGCAGTATTTT. It translates to CASSFPGQMITDTQYF. V gene TRBV7-2 combines with J gene TRBJ2-3; D perhaps matches TRBD1 (6 bases). Germline V lookup: CDR1 SGHTA, CDR2 FQGNSA. Trimming stripped 3 bases from V and 3 bases from J, with 16 bases between. This CDR3 comprises 16 residues.

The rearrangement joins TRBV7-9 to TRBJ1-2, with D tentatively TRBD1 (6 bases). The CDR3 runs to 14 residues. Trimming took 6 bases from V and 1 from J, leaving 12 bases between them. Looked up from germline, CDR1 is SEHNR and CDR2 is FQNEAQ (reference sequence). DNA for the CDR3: TGTGCCAGCAGTTCCGACAGGAGTAACTATGGCTACACCTTC. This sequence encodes CASSSDRSNYGYTF.

The CDR3 coding sequence is TGTGCCAGCAGCTCAGGCCTGATGGCAGATACGCAGTATTTT. It encodes CASSSGLMADTQYF. The chain is built from TRBV5-4 and TRBJ2-3, with D unclear. Trimming cost V 3 bases and J 4 bases, with 12 bases left between them. The germline CDR1 and CDR2 sequences are SGHNT and YYREEE (reference sequence). The CDR3 totals 14 residues.

CDR3 nucleotides: TGTGCCAGCAGCTTGCTGGGACAGGGTAATTCACCCCTCCACTTT. Encoded protein: CASSLLGQGNSPLHF. The chain links TRBV7-2 to TRBJ1-6; 9 positions agree with TRBD1. With 3 bases clipped from V and 6 bases from J, the junction kept 3 bases outside the gene matches. Germline V gene lookup returns CDR1 SGHTA and CDR2 FQGNSA. The CDR3 spans 15 residues.

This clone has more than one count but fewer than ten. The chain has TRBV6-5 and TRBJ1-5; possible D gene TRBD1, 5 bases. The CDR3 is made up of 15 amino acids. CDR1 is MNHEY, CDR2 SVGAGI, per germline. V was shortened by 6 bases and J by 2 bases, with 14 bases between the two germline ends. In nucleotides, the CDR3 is TGTGCCAGCAGGTCCGGGGGGGTGGGCAATCAGCCCCAGCATTTT. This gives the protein CASRSGGVGNQPQHF.

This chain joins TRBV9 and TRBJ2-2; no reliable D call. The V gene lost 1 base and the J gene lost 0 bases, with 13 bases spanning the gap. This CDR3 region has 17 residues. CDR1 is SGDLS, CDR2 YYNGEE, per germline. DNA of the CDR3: TGTGCCAGCAGCGTATCCCCCCCAGGTTCGAACACCGGGGAGCTGTTTTTT. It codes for CASSVSPPGSNTGELFF.

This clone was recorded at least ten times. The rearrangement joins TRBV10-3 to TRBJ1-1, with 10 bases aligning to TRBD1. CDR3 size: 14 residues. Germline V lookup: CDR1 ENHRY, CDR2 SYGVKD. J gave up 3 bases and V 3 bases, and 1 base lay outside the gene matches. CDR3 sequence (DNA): TGTGCCATCAGTGAAGGGACAGGGGACACTGAAGCTTTCTTT. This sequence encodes CAISEGTGDTEAFF.

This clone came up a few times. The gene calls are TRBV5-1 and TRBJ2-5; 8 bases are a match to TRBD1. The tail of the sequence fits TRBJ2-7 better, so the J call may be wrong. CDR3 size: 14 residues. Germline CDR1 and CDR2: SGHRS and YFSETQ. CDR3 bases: TGCGCCAGCAGCTCGTCGGGACAGGCCTACGAGCAGTACTTC. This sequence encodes CASSSSGQAYEQYF.

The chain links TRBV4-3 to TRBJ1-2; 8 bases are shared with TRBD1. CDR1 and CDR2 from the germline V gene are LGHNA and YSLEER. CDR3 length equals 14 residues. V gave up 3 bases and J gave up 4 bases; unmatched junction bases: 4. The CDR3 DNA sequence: TGCGCCAGCAGCCAGACAGGGGCCTCCTATGGCTACACCTTC. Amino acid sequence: CASSQTGASYGYTF.

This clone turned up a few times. CDR3: CASSLASLADTEAFF. DNA of the CDR3: TGTGCCAGCAGCTTAGCGTCTTTGGCAGACACTGAAGCTTTCTTT. The chain is built from TRBV7-9 and TRBJ1-1; D is unclear. Germline loops: CDR1 SEHNR, CDR2 FQNEAQ (reference sequence). Trimming shortened V by 0 bases and J by 3 bases, and 11 bases separated the two germline ends. This CDR3 has 15 amino acids.

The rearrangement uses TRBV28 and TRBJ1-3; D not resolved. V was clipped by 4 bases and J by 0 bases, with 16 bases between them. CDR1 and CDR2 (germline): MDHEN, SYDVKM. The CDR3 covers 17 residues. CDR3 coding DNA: TGTGCCAGCAGTTCCCCTCCCCTTGGGCCCTCTGGAAACACCATATATTTT. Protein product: CASSSPPLGPSGNTIYF.

The CDR3 here is CASSSGLAGAEEQYF. The CDR3, as DNA: TGCGCCAGCAGCTCCGGACTAGCGGGAGCTGAGGAGCAGTACTTC. The rearrangement joins TRBV4-3 to TRBJ2-7; 13 bases agree with TRBD2. Germline values: CDR1 LGHNA, CDR2 YSLEER. J lost 7 bases, V lost 5 bases, and 8 bases had no gene match. This CDR3 is 15 amino acids long.

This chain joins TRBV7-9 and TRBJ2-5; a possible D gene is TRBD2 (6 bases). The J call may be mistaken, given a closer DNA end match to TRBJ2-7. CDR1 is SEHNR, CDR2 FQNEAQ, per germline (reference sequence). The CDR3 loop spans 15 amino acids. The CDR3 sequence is CASSLGGTYNYEQYF. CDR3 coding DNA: TGTGCCAGCAGCTTAGGGGGGACTTATAACTACGAGCAGTACTTC.

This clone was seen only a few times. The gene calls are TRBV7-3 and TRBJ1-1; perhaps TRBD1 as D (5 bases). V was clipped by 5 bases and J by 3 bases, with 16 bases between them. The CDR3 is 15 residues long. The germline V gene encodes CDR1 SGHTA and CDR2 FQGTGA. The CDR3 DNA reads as TGTGCCAGCAGCCCGAATCTGGGGGGGTACACTGAAGCTTTCTTT. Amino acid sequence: CASSPNLGGYTEAFF.

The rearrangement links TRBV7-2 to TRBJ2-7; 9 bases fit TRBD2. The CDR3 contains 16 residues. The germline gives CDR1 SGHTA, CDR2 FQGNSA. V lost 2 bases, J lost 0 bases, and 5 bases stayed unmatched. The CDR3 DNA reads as TGTGCCAGCAGCTTATATAGCGGGGGCTACTCCTACGAGCAGTACTTC. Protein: CASSLYSGGYSYEQYF.

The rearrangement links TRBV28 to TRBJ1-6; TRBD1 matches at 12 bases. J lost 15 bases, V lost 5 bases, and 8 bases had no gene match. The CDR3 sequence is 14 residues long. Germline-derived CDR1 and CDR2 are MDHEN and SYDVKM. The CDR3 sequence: CASSGTGTGGSLHF. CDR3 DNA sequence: TGTGCCAGCAGTGGGACCGGGACAGGGGGCAGCCTCCACTTT. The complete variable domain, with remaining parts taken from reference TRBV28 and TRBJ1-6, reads DVKVTQSSRYLVKRTGEKVFLECVQDMDHENMFWYRQDPGLGLRLIYFSYDVKMKEKGDIPEGYSVSREKKERFSLILESASTNQTSMYLCASSGTGTGGSLHFGNGTRLTVT.

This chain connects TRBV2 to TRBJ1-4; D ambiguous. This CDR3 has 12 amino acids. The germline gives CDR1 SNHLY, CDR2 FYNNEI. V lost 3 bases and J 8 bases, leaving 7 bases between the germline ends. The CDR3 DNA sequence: TGTGCCAGCAGTGAGGAGAGAGAAAAACTGTTTTTT. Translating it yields CASSEEREKLFF.